The clone carrying this TCR beta chain appeared once. In the authors' workflow: Reference gene primer amplification yielded estimated nucleated cell counts. Assay: immunoSEQ multiplex PCR; the TCRdb copy retains only in-frame clones and omits some. V, J and clone size are those of that table, while D and trimming were read from the DNA. The sample lists approximately 280,000 clones; roughly 85% were seen once. The sample belongs to a study of blood T cell repertoires in COVID-19. The overall study: Sources were T cells, B-cell-depleted T cells, or PBMCs; the material itself was cDNA or gDNA.

CDR1 and CDR2 (germline): LGHDT, YNNKEL (reference sequence). The V gene end was trimmed by 6 bases and the J gene end by 4 bases; junction bases not matched to a gene: 5. The CDR3 has 13 amino acids. The sequencing input was peripheral blood. The clonotype was recovered from a woman aged 70 to 79 with acute or convalescent COVID-19. The genes are TRBV3-1 (or the pseudogene TRBV3-2) and TRBJ1-1; 7 positions agree with TRBD1. The CDR3 protein is CASSTTGLTEAFF. DNA of the CDR3: TGTGCCAGCAGTACGACAGGGCTCACTGAAGCTTTCTTT.